This entry features one T cell receptor (beta chain) sequence. This CDR3 contains 13 residues. The trim removed 6 bases at V and 0 bases at J, leaving 2 bases unmatched. The germline V gene encodes CDR1 MNHNS and CDR2 SASEGT. This entry comes from a study of T cell changes during pregnancy in multiple sclerosis. Clones were sequenced by immunoSEQ multiplex PCR, and TCRdb holds only the in-frame ones, with some missing. The table records 51,000 or so clones, approximately 93% of them present only once. The clonotype originates from a female donor with multiple sclerosis, enrolled in a pregnancy study. This chain uses TRBV6-1 with TRBJ2-7; 7 bases map to TRBD2. Sequenced here: peripheral blood, sampled in the second trimester of pregnancy. The CDR3: CASRGGSSYEQYF. The CDR3 DNA sequence: TGTGCCAGCAGGGGCGGGAGCTCCTACGAGCAGTACTTC.